The clone carrying this T cell receptor (beta chain) has more than one count but fewer than ten. Its antigen is currently unknown. Here immunoSEQ multiplex PCR was the method, and the copy in TCRdb shows in-frame clones only, minus some. This table has just over 150,000 clones, around nine tenths appearing once. This entry is derived from a study of T cell responses to AZD1222 COVID-19 vaccine. Study-wide points: The study found Spike-specific TCR breadth and depth rose after two AZD1222 doses. Spike-wide vaccine-associated CD4 TCRs dominated at 160-218 and 743-854. White British people made up most donors, females outnumbered males, and clonal diversity was possibly underestimated. Among those given AZD1222, only five or six were seropositive at baseline.

The V gene end was trimmed by 7 bases and the J gene end by 12 bases; junction bases not matched to a gene: 11. This CDR3 is 14 amino acids long. Germline loops: CDR1 LNHDA, CDR2 SQIVND (reference sequence). The chain couples TRBV19 to TRBJ2-1, with 11 nucleotides matching TRBD1. This sequence originates from an adult who had recovered from COVID-19. This specimen was peripheral blood, taken after recovery from COVID-19. The CDR3 spells CASNQPGQGGPQFF. CDR3 nucleotide sequence: TGTGCCAGTAATCAGCCGGGACAGGGGGGACCGCAGTTCTTC.